One sample yielded the 11 T cell receptor beta chains listed below, sequenced in a study of T cells in Graves' hyperthyroidism and ophthalmopathy. RNA transcripts gave rise to amplified TCR beta CDR3 regions. HTBI primers were used for first-round RT-PCR of the TCR CDR3. Via MiXCR, TCRdb re-called the multiplex PCR reads, giving one row per CDR3 protein. There are some 250,000 distinct CDR3 sequences in the sample; roughly 15% occur only once, and 10% to 15% lies in the top ten. Sequenced material: blood. These receptors came from a woman between 40 and 50 years old with Graves' hyperthyroidism that later progressed to Graves' ophthalmopathy.

This clonotype was counted at least ten times. The J gene is TRBJ2-1, the V gene TRBV24-1; tentative D call: TRBD1 (6 bases). Germline loops: CDR1 KGHDR, CDR2 SFDVKD. The V gene lost 9 bases and the J gene lost 4 bases, with 12 bases spanning the gap. The CDR3 length is 13 residues. As DNA, the CDR3 is TGTGCCACCGCACAGGGAATATACAATGAGCAGTTCTTC. Protein: CATAQGIYNEQFF.

The chain has TRBV6-1 and TRBJ1-4, with unresolved D. V lost 4 bases to trimming and J lost 2 bases, with 11 bases between them. The CDR3 is 15 residues long. The germline gives CDR1 MNHNS, CDR2 SASEGT. As DNA, the CDR3 is TGTGCCAGCAGTGGGGAAGCCGGGACTAATGAAAAACTGTTTTTT. Amino acid sequence: CASSGEAGTNEKLFF.

The rearrangement joins TRBV5-4 to TRBJ2-5; D remains ambiguous. The CDR3 runs to 13 residues. Germline lookup yields CDR1 SGHNT and CDR2 YYREEE (reference sequence). V lost 4 bases, J lost 2 bases, and 9 bases lay in between. The CDR3 reads CASSPWGQETQYF. CDR3 in DNA: TGTGCCAGCAGCCCCTGGGGTCAAGAGACCCAGTACTTC.

At least ten counts were recorded for this clonotype. The chain combines TRBV15 with TRBJ1-4; TRBD1 matches 8 bases. The CDR3 has 14 amino acids. The germline gives CDR1 LNHNV, CDR2 YYDKDF (reference sequence). V lost 5 bases, J lost 7 bases, and 6 bases stayed unmatched. CDR3 nucleotide sequence: TGTGCCACCAGCTCCCGGACAGGGCGTGAAAAACTGTTTTTT. As protein: CATSSRTGREKLFF.

This clonotype was recorded once. This sequence may be a read error, since a much larger clone differs from it by one base. The CDR3 loop is CASTNYPNTGGLFF. In DNA, the CDR3 is TGTGCCAGCACTAACTATCCGAACACCGGGGGGCTGTTTTTT. The rearrangement joins TRBV25-1 to TRBJ2-2; possible D gene TRBD2, 6 bases. The germline gives CDR1 MGHDK, CDR2 SYGVNS. The CDR3 loop spans 14 amino acids.

This clonotype has a single count. The V gene is TRBV15, the J gene TRBJ2-3, with 13 bases that match TRBD2. Germline V gene lookup returns CDR1 LNHNV and CDR2 YYDKDF (reference sequence). This CDR3 spans 18 amino acids. The ends lost 6 bases at V and 6 bases at J; junction bases unmatched: 15. CDR3 in DNA: TGTGCCACCAGGTCGTCGGGGTCCGGGACTAGCGGGAAGGATACGCAGTATTTT. It translates to CATRSSGSGTSGKDTQYF.

This clonotype was recorded many times. The chain is built from TRBV6-1 and TRBJ2-3, with D maybe TRBD1 (6 bases). The V gene lost 5 bases and the J gene lost 3 bases, with 15 bases spanning the gap. This CDR3 has 15 residues. The germline V gene encodes CDR1 MNHNS and CDR2 SASEGT. CDR3 region: CASSPSRGNTDTQYF. The DNA for the CDR3 is TGTGCCAGCAGTCCGAGCAGGGGAAATACAGATACGCAGTATTTT.

This clonotype has ten or more counts. The chain has TRBV2 and TRBJ2-1; no clear D gene. The V end was cut by 7 bases, the J end by 5 bases, with 9 bases between. The CDR3 is 12 amino acids. Germline V gives CDR1 SNHLY, CDR2 FYNNEI. This CDR3 reads CASTRTHNEQFF. The CDR3 DNA reads TGTGCCAGCACGAGGACCCACAATGAGCAGTTCTTC.

This clonotype was counted only a few times. The chain combines TRBV6-1 with TRBJ1-2; possibly TRBD1 for D (5 bases). This CDR3 has 14 amino acids. V was shortened by 6 bases and J by 2 bases, with 13 bases between the two germline ends. CDR1 is MNHNS and CDR2 is SASEGT in the germline V gene. In nucleotides, the CDR3 is TGTGCCAGCAGGGACCCAGGGACCAACTATGGCTACACCTTC. Translation gives CASRDPGTNYGYTF.

J is TRBJ2-5 and V is TRBV20-1; TRBD2 agrees at 9 bases. Losses at the gene ends were 5 bases for V and 4 bases for J; bases not matched to a gene: 5. CDR3 length: 13 amino acids. Germline V gene lookup returns CDR1 DFQATT and CDR2 SNEGSKA (reference sequence). The CDR3 DNA reads TGCAGTGCTTGGGTTAGCGGGAGAGAGACCCAGTACTTC. Its protein is CSAWVSGRETQYF.

This clonotype was picked up many times. The chain combines TRBV2 with TRBJ2-1; tentative D call: TRBD2 (6 bases). The germline V gene encodes CDR1 SNHLY and CDR2 FYNNEI. The CDR3 spans 15 residues. The V and J ends lost 4 bases and 0 bases respectively, with 10 bases between them. The CDR3 reads CASSGLVFSYNEQFF. The CDR3 DNA sequence: TGTGCCAGCAGTGGACTAGTTTTCTCCTACAATGAGCAGTTCTTC.